The rows below give T cell receptor beta chains drawn from one sample of a study of T cell responses to AZD1222 COVID-19 vaccine. Profiled with immunoSEQ multiplex PCR; TCRdb holds only in-frame clones, not every one. The data show 150,000 or so clones, 88% seen once. The sample in question was peripheral blood, obtained on day 0 of AZD1222 vaccination. These receptors all stem from an adult in good health. The CDR3 runs from the conserved cysteine through the conserved F or W. A D gene is named only where the DNA matches it firmly. Clone size appears in some rows only: once, few, many, or a class for an expanded clone.

>NA|TRBJ2-1|TRBV5-4|TRBD2
CASSFDLGEGNEQFF
TGTGCCAGCAGCTTTGATCTCGGGGAGGGCAATGAGCAGTTCTTC
>NA|TRBJ2-3|TRBV7-9|NA
CASSPRTGTRSADTQYF
TGTGCCAGCAGCCCCCGGACCGGGACCCGAAGTGCAGATACGCAGTATTTT
>NA|TRBJ1-1|TRBV6-2/TRBV6-3|NA
CASSPGLEAFF
TGTGCCAGCAGTCCGGGACTCGAAGCTTTCTTT
>NA|TRBJ2-5|TRBV5-1|NA
CASSFQRERETQYF
TGCGCCAGCAGCTTTCAGAGGGAAAGAGAGACCCAGTACTTC
>NA|TRBJ2-7|TRBV19|TRBD1
CASSTPGDRGLDEQYF
TGTGCCAGTAGTACCCCCGGGGACAGGGGGCTCGACGAGCAGTACTTC
>NA|TRBJ1-4|TRBV29-1|NA
CSVLDSTNEKLFF
TGCAGCGTTTTGGACTCAACTAATGAAAAACTGTTTTTT
>NA|TRBJ2-2|TRBV2|NA
CASSETPPPGELFF
TGTGCCAGCAGCGAGACTCCCCCCCCCGGGGAGCTGTTTTTT
>NA|TRBJ2-1|TRBV11-2|NA
CASSLISRYNEQFF
TGTGCCAGCAGCTTAATTAGTAGATACAATGAGCAGTTCTTC
>NA|TRBJ1-2|TRBV7-2|TRBD1
CASSSGQTLGYGYTF
TGTGCCAGCAGCTCGGGACAGACTCTCGGCTATGGCTACACCTTC
>NA|TRBJ1-6|TRBV4-3|NA
CASSQQSSYNSPLHF
TGCGCCAGCAGCCAGCAGAGCTCCTATAATTCACCCCTCCACTTT
>NA|TRBJ2-5|TRBV19|TRBD1
CASSIKDRPKTQYF
TGTGCCAGTAGTATAAAGGACAGGCCAAAGACCCAGTACTTC
>once|TRBJ1-2|TRBV5-1|TRBD1
CASSPDRGYGYTF
TGCGCCAGCAGCCCTGACAGGGGGTATGGCTACACCTTC
>NA|TRBJ1-5|TRBV6-6|NA
CASSSRQTDQPQHF
TGTGCCAGCAGTTCCCGACAGACTGATCAGCCCCAGCATTTT
>NA|TRBJ1-5|TRBV30|NA
CACSGGANWDQPQHF
TGTGCCTGCAGTGGGGGTGCCAATTGGGATCAGCCCCAGCATTTT
>NA|TRBJ1-4|TRBV4-1|NA
CASSAGRPNEKLFF
TGCGCCAGCAGCGCGGGACGGCCTAATGAAAAACTGTTTTTT
>NA|TRBJ2-7|TRBV30|NA
CAWSRGRGIHEQYF
TGTGCCTGGAGTAGGGGGAGGGGAATCCACGAGCAGTACTTC
>NA|TRBJ2-7|TRBV2|NA
CASSEGQGFGEQYF
TGTGCCAGCAGTGAAGGTCAGGGGTTTGGCGAGCAGTACTTC
>NA|TRBJ1-2|TRBV5-4|TRBD1
CASTRRTGEGYTF
TGTGCCAGCACCCGGAGGACAGGCGAAGGCTACACCTTC
>NA|TRBJ1-1|TRBV4-3|NA
CASSQGAGADTEAFF
TGCGCCAGCAGCCAAGGAGCAGGAGCGGACACTGAAGCTTTCTTT
>NA|TRBJ1-5|TRBV28|NA
CASSLENQPQHF
TGTGCCAGCAGTTTAGAAAATCAGCCCCAGCATTTT
>NA|TRBJ1-2|TRBV3-1/TRBV3-2|NA
CASSNGGNRGYTF
TGTGCCAGCAGCAACGGGGGGAATCGGGGCTACACCTTC
>NA|TRBJ2-3|TRBV7-8|NA
CASSFGLTDTQYF
TGTGCCAGCAGCTTCGGTCTCACAGATACGCAGTATTTT
>NA|TRBJ2-1|TRBV20-1|NA
CSASNLPSFNNEQFF
TGCAGTGCTAGTAATCTCCCCTCGTTTAACAATGAGCAGTTCTTC
>NA|TRBJ2-5|TRBV19|TRBD2
CASSLRLGGETQYF
TGTGCCAGTAGTCTCCGTCTGGGGGGGGAGACCCAGTACTTC
>NA|TRBJ1-3|TRBV7-2|NA
CASSLVGGGNTIYF
TGTGCCAGCAGCTTAGTGGGTGGTGGAAACACCATATATTTT
>NA|TRBJ2-3|TRBV19|NA
CASSISADTQYF
TGTGCCAGTAGTATTAGCGCGGATACGCAGTATTTT
>NA|TRBJ2-1|TRBV18|NA
CASRVSSYNEQFF
TGTGCCAGCAGGGTTTCCTCCTACAATGAGCAGTTCTTC
>NA|TRBJ2-5|TRBV2|NA
CASSEGGTDVETQYF
TGTGCCAGCAGTGAAGGGGGGACGGATGTCGAGACCCAGTACTTC
>few|TRBJ1-5|TRBV5-6|NA
CASSLGEGRNQPQHF
TGTGCCAGCAGCTTGGGGGAGGGCCGCAATCAGCCCCAGCATTTT